The clone carrying this TCR beta chain was detected a few times. This sample stems from a study of blood T cell repertoires in COVID-19. Clones were sequenced by immunoSEQ multiplex PCR, and TCRdb holds only the in-frame ones, with some missing. Among fewer than 200,000 clones listed, about 91% were seen once. The germline gives CDR1 SGHVS, CDR2 FNYEAQ. V lost 3 bases, J lost 0 bases, and 16 bases lay in between. There are 17 residues in the CDR3. The origin of this receptor is an older woman who had recovered from COVID-19. The sample consisted of peripheral blood. This chain links TRBV7-6 with TRBJ2-3; the D is unclear. Written as DNA, the CDR3 is TGTGCCAGCAGCTTTCCTCGAGACAAGTCGAGCACAGATACGCAGTATTTT. Residues: CASSFPRDKSSTDTQYF.